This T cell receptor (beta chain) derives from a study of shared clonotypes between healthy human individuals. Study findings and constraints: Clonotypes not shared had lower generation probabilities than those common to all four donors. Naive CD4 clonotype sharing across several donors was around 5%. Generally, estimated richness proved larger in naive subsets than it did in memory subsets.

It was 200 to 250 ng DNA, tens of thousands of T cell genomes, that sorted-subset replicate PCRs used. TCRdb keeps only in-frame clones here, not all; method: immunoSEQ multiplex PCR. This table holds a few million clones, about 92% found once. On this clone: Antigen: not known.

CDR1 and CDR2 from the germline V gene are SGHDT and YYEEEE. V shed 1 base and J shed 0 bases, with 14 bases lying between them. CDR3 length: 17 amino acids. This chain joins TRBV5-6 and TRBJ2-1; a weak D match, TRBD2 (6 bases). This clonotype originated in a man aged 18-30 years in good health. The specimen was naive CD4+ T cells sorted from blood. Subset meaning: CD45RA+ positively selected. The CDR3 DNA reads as TGTGCCAGCAGCTTGTGGCTAGCGAAAAGCTCCTACAATGAGCAGTTCTTC. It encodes CASSLWLAKSSYNEQFF. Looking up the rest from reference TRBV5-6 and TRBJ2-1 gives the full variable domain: DAGVTQSPTHLIKTRGQQVTLRCSPKSGHDTVSWYQQALGQGPQFIFQYYEEEERQRGNFPDRFSGHQFPNYSSELNVNALLLGDSALYLCASSLWLAKSSYNEQFFGPGTRLTVL.